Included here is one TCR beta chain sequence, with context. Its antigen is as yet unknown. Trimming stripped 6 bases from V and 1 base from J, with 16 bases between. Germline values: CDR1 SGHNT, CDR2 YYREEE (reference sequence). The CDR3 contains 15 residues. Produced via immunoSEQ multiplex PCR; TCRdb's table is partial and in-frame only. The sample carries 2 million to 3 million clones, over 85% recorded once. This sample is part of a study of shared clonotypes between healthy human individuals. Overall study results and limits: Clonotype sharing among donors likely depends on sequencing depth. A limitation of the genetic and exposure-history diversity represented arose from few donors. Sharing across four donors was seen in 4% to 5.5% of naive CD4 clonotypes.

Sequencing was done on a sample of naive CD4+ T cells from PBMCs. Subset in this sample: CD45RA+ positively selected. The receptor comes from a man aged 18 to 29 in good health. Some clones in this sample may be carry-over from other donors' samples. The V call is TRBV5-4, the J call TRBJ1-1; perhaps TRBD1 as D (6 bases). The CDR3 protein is CASTSQQGGNTEAFF. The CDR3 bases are TGTGCCAGCACCTCACAACAGGGAGGGAACACTGAAGCTTTCTTT. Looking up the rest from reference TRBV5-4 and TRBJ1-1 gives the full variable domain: ETGVTQSPTHLIKTRGQQVTLRCSSQSGHNTVSWYQQALGQGPQFIFQYYREEENGRGNFPPRFSGLQFPNYSSELNVNALELDDSALYLCASTSQQGGNTEAFFGQGTRLTVV.